The 12 T cell receptor beta chains below all came from one sample that was sequenced in a study of T cell responses to AZD1222 COVID-19 vaccine. Only in-frame clones appear in the TCRdb table, and some are missing; sequencing was by immunoSEQ multiplex PCR. The sample holds tens of thousands of clones; roughly nine tenths are singletons and the top ten take 6% to 7.5%. The source was peripheral blood, collected 28 days after the second AZD1222 dose. These receptors were obtained from an adult who received the AZD1222 COVID-19 vaccine.

The chain joins TRBV19 to TRBJ1-1, with D maybe TRBD1 (6 bases). V gave up 6 bases and J gave up 10 bases, with 18 bases separating them. Germline V gene lookup returns CDR1 LNHDA and CDR2 SQIVND (reference sequence). The CDR3 runs 13 residues. CDR3 region: CASRTPGGRRAFF. The CDR3 nucleotides are TGTGCCAGTAGGACCCCGGGGGGCCGGAGAGCTTTCTTT.

This chain links TRBV28 with TRBJ1-3, with D perhaps TRBD1 (5 bases). CDR1 and CDR2 (germline): MDHEN, SYDVKM. V was shortened by 2 bases and J by 0 bases, with 8 bases between the two germline ends. This CDR3 spans 15 amino acids. CDR3 DNA sequence: TGTGCCAGCAGTTTAGGACAACTCTCTGGAAACACCATATATTTT. As protein: CASSLGQLSGNTIYF.

V gene TRBV5-8 combines with J gene TRBJ1-2; D perhaps matches TRBD1 (6 bases). V was pared by 2 bases and J by 6 bases, with 11 bases between. The CDR3 contains 13 residues. CDR1 is SGHTS and CDR2 is YDEGEE in the germline V gene. The CDR3 nucleotides are TGTGCCAGCAGCTTAACACAGGGAAATGGCTACACCTTC. It translates to CASSLTQGNGYTF.

This chain joins TRBV5-1 and TRBJ2-1; 9 nucleotides align to TRBD1. Looked up from germline, CDR1 is SGHRS and CDR2 is YFSETQ. J was trimmed by 7 bases and V by 2 bases; bases with no gene match: 4. CDR3 length: 14 amino acids. CDR3 sequence: CASSLGQGPNEQFF. CDR3 bases: TGCGCCAGCAGCTTAGGACAGGGGCCAAATGAGCAGTTCTTC.

As for this clone: The junction does not match germline at one end; this may be a read error. CDR3 residues: CASSLVGTGVVF. The CDR3 DNA is TGTGCCAGCAGCTTGGTGGGGACGGGCGTCGTTTTT. This rearrangement joins TRBV5-5 to TRBJ1-4, with a tentative D call TRBD1 (5 bases). This CDR3 comprises 12 residues. Germline CDR1 SGHKS, CDR2 YYEKEE (reference sequence).

This clone was seen once. At one end, the junction sequence differs from germline, possibly due to a read error. The chain is built from TRBV20-1 and TRBJ1-3, with D unresolved. Germline V lookup: CDR1 DFQATT, CDR2 SNEGSKA (reference sequence). This CDR3 has 12 residues. In DNA form, the CDR3 reads TGCAGTGCTAGTGAGACTGGGAACACCATATATTTT. Amino acids: CSASETGNTIYF.

The V call is TRBV4-1, the J call TRBJ2-3; D uncertain. The V gene lost 0 bases and the J gene lost 7 bases, with 17 bases spanning the gap. The V gene's germline CDR1 is MGHRA and CDR2 YSYEKL. The CDR3 is 16 amino acids. CDR3 amino acids: CASSQEWSRPNNTQYF. The CDR3 nucleotides are TGCGCCAGCAGCCAAGAGTGGTCCCGGCCCAACAATACGCAGTATTTT.

The chain employs TRBV18 and TRBJ2-5; D uncertain. The CDR3 is made up of 13 amino acids. Between the trimmed V and J ends, which lost 4 bases and 5 bases, there was a span of 11 bases. From germline, CDR1 is KGHSH and CDR2 LQKENI. This CDR3 reads CASSRSSSETQYF. The DNA of the CDR3 is TGTGCCAGCTCACGGAGTTCCTCGGAGACCCAGTACTTC.

The chain recombines TRBV30 with TRBJ1-2, with TRBD1 matching over 7 bases. This CDR3 has 14 amino acids. V was clipped by 5 bases and J by 1 base; unmatched bases: 7. CDR1 is GTSNPN and CDR2 is SVGIG in the germline V gene (reference sequence). CDR3 DNA: TGTGCCTGGGCTCGGGACAGATTTAACTATGGCTACACCTTC. Translated: CAWARDRFNYGYTF.

In DNA form, the CDR3 reads TGTGCCAGTAGCCCAACTAGCGGGACTAGCACAGATACGCAGTATTTT. This codes for CASSPTSGTSTDTQYF. The rearrangement joins TRBV19 to TRBJ2-3, with TRBD2 identical over 10 bases. J lost 0 bases, V lost 6 bases, and 6 bases had no gene match. The germline CDR1 and CDR2 sequences are LNHDA and SQIVND (reference sequence). This CDR3 contains 16 residues.

This clone is a singleton in its sample. Its ends do not fully match the called genes, so a read error is possible. J is TRBJ2-7 and V is TRBV7-7; TRBD1 matches at 9 bases. Germline assignment: CDR1 SSHAT and CDR2 FNYEAQ (reference sequence). The CDR3 length is 15 residues. In DNA form, the CDR3 reads TGTGCTAGCAGCTCCGGGACAGGGTTAACCTACGAGCAGTACTTC. Encoded protein: CASSSGTGLTYEQYF.

This rearrangement joins TRBV6-2 or TRBV6-3 to TRBJ2-5; D is possibly TRBD2 (6 bases). The CDR3 totals 14 residues. Germline V gives CDR1 MNHEY, CDR2 SVGEGT. V lost 5 bases to trimming and J lost 6 bases, with 16 bases between them. Here the CDR3 DNA reads TGTGCCAGCAGTAGGCTAGCGAGTCTACAGACCCAGTACTTC. It translates to CASSRLASLQTQYF.